One and the same sample provided the 28 T cell receptor beta chains below, sequenced in a study of regulatory and conventional T cells in breast cancer. TCRdb re-analysed the PCR reads in MiXCR, keeping a single row per CDR3 protein. The sample has some 16,000 distinct CDR3 sequences; approximately 32% are singletons. The sample consisted of conventional T cells from blood. These receptor sequences come from a female donor in good health.

The chain joins TRBV12-3 or TRBV12-4 to TRBJ2-5, with 9 bases matching TRBD2. V dropped 6 bases and J dropped 3; count of bases not matched to a gene: 8. CDR3 size: 15 residues. This chain's CDR3 is CASSPRGLAEETQYF. The CDR3 coding sequence is TGTGCCAGCAGCCCTAGGGGACTAGCAGAAGAGACCCAGTACTTC.

This clonotype is deemed medium-sized. This chain joins TRBV5-6 and TRBJ2-1; 7 bases match TRBD1. CDR1 SGHDT and CDR2 YYEEEE come from the germline V gene. After removal of 4 bases from V and 2 bases from J, the junction contained 9 bases not matched to a gene. The CDR3 is 16 amino acids. The CDR3 protein is CASSPTGTVTYNEQFF. CDR3 nucleotide sequence: TGTGCCAGCAGCCCGACAGGGACGGTGACCTACAATGAGCAGTTCTTC.

By sample fraction, this clonotype is medium-sized. This sequence joins TRBV29-1 and TRBJ2-1; possibly TRBD1 or TRBD2 for D (5 bases each). There are 11 residues in the CDR3. V lost 4 bases to trimming and J lost 9 bases, with 10 bases between them. Germline CDR1 reads SQVTM; CDR2 reads ANQGSEA. CDR3 in DNA: TGCAGCGTTGCGTGGGGGACTGAGCAGTTCTTC. Encoded protein: CSVAWGTEQFF.

This chain uses TRBV20-1 with TRBJ1-5; 7 bases agree with TRBD1. CDR1 is DFQATT and CDR2 is SNEGSKA in the germline V gene (reference sequence). The CDR3 loop spans 13 amino acids. V was clipped by 6 bases and J by 4 bases; unmatched bases: 6. CDR3 loop: CSAPQGPNQPQHF. As DNA, the CDR3 is TGCAGTGCCCCACAGGGGCCGAATCAGCCCCAGCATTTT.

This clonotype showed up just a few times. The rearrangement uses TRBV12-3 or TRBV12-4 and TRBJ1-3; D is possibly TRBD1 (6 bases). The V end was cut by 2 bases, the J end by 4 bases, with 18 bases between. The CDR3 covers 17 residues. This CDR3 is CASSLIPGQTLGNTIYF. The CDR3 DNA reads TGTGCCAGCAGTTTAATCCCAGGACAGACTTTAGGAAACACCATATATTTT.

This clonotype was counted a few times. The chain joins TRBV7-8 to TRBJ1-1, with 7 bases matching TRBD1. The ends lost 0 bases at V and 3 bases at J; junction bases unmatched: 10. There are 17 residues in the CDR3. Germline lookup yields CDR1 SGHVS and CDR2 FQNEAQ. The chain's CDR3 is CASSLAGTALGDTEAFF. CDR3 in DNA: TGTGCCAGCAGCTTAGCAGGGACAGCCCTTGGGGACACTGAAGCTTTCTTT.

This clonotype is medium-sized. The rearrangement links TRBV7-2 to TRBJ1-3, with D unresolved. V was trimmed by 1 base and J by 0 bases, leaving 7 bases between them. Germline CDR1 SGHTA, CDR2 FQGNSA. The CDR3 totals 15 residues. In DNA, the CDR3 is TGTGCCAGCAGCTTAGAACATAACTCTGGAAACACCATATATTTT. It codes for CASSLEHNSGNTIYF. The complete variable domain, with remaining parts taken from reference TRBV7-2 and TRBJ1-3, reads GAGVSQSPSNKVTEKGKDVELRCDPISGHTALYWYRQSLGQGLEFLIYFQGNSAPDKSGLPSDRFSAERTGGSVSTLTIQRTQQEDSAVYLCASSLEHNSGNTIYFGEGSWLTVV.

V gene TRBV3-1 combines with J gene TRBJ1-2; D uncertain. Trimming cost V 1 base and J 0 bases, with 6 bases left between them. The CDR3 consists of 14 residues. Germline CDR1 and CDR2: LGHDT and YNNKEL (reference sequence). CDR3 nucleotide sequence: TGTGCCAGCAGCCAAGTTACAGCTAACTATGGCTACACCTTC. Protein product: CASSQVTANYGYTF.

There are a few counts of this clonotype. This rearrangement joins TRBV12-3 or TRBV12-4 to TRBJ1-2; no clear D. The germline V and J ends were trimmed by 6 bases and 0 bases, with 14 bases remaining between them. The CDR3 is 15 amino acids. The CDR3, as DNA: TGTGCCAGCAGCCCCCGGACGCAAACTAACTATGGCTACACCTTC. Its protein is CASSPRTQTNYGYTF.

This clonotype qualifies as medium-sized. This chain joins TRBV11-2 and TRBJ2-3; 10 nucleotides align to TRBD1. The ends lost 0 bases at V and 6 bases at J; junction bases unmatched: 3. Germline CDR1 reads SGHAT; CDR2 reads FQNNGV. The CDR3 runs 15 residues. The DNA for the CDR3 is TGTGCCAGCAGCTTAGAGGGACAGGGGATGGATACGCAGTATTTT. Protein: CASSLEGQGMDTQYF.

Relative to its sample, this clonotype is medium-sized. The chain has TRBV20-1 and TRBJ1-5; 9 bases map to TRBD1. Germline CDR1 reads DFQATT; CDR2 reads SNEGSKA (reference sequence). The CDR3 has 17 amino acids. V gave up 4 bases and J gave up 3 bases; unmatched junction bases: 13. CDR3 bases: TGCAGTGCTATGAACCCACAGGGGGCTAAGGACAATCAGCCCCAGCATTTT. This gives the protein CSAMNPQGAKDNQPQHF.

The chain links TRBV12-3 or TRBV12-4 to TRBJ2-1; D perhaps matches TRBD1 (6 bases). There are 15 residues in the CDR3. The V gene lost 2 bases and the J gene lost 4 bases, with 12 bases spanning the gap. CDR3: CASSLPNTGYNEQFF. The CDR3 nucleotides read TGTGCCAGCAGTTTACCAAATACAGGGTACAATGAGCAGTTCTTC.

As regards this clonotype: Since a much larger clone is just one base distant, this may be a read error. CDR3 in amino acids: CPSSLVPRGRETQYF. CDR3 nucleotides: TGTCCCAGCAGTTTAGTCCCCAGAGGCCGAGAGACCCAGTACTTC. The chain recombines TRBV12-3 or TRBV12-4 with TRBJ2-5; no reliable D call. This CDR3 contains 15 residues.

This clonotype was found a few times. V and J are TRBV7-9 and TRBJ1-6, with 10 bases matching TRBD1. The germline CDR1 and CDR2 sequences are SEHNR and FQNEAQ (reference sequence). CDR3 length: 16 amino acids. The J segment lost 7 bases and the V segment lost 4 bases, leaving 7 bases of the junction unmatched. The CDR3 region has the DNA TGTGCCAGCAGCTCAACGGACAGGGGGGCGAATTCACCCCTCCACTTT. Translated: CASSSTDRGANSPLHF.

The chain joins TRBV6-2 or TRBV6-3 to TRBJ1-5; D is undetermined. Per the germline V gene, CDR1 is MNHEY and CDR2 is SVGEGT. The germline V and J ends were trimmed by 2 bases and 2 bases, with 13 bases remaining between them. This CDR3 is built from 16 residues. CDR3 in amino acids: CASSYGLTVGNQPQHF. The CDR3, as DNA: TGTGCCAGCAGTTACGGACTCACCGTGGGCAATCAGCCCCAGCATTTT.

Only a few counts were recorded for this clonotype. The chain combines TRBV7-2 with TRBJ2-3, with 16 bases that match TRBD2. V lost 5 bases to trimming and J lost 5 bases; unmatched junction nucleotides: 7. Looked up from germline, CDR1 is SGHTA and CDR2 is FQGNSA. This CDR3 is 17 amino acids long. The CDR3 nucleotides are TGTGCCAGCAGCAGAGGGACTAGCGGGGGGGCCATAGATACGCAGTATTTT. Residues: CASSRGTSGGAIDTQYF.

The chain combines TRBV6-5 with TRBJ1-5, with TRBD1 matching over 10 bases. Germline V gives CDR1 MNHEY, CDR2 SVGAGI. The CDR3 has 19 amino acids. The V segment lost 7 bases and the J segment 0 bases; nucleotides outside the gene matches: 15. The DNA for the CDR3 is TGTGCCAGCACCTCGACCGGGGACAGGGGACTTATTAGCAATCAGCCCCAGCATTTT. It encodes CASTSTGDRGLISNQPQHF.

The rearrangement joins TRBV7-3 to TRBJ2-4; D perhaps matches TRBD2 (6 bases). The CDR3 extends over 15 amino acids. V was clipped by 4 bases and J by 4 bases, with 14 bases between them. Germline V gene data show CDR1 as SGHTA and CDR2 as FQGTGA. The CDR3: CASSSSGGSKNIQYF. DNA of the CDR3: TGTGCCAGCAGCTCTAGTGGAGGGTCAAAAAACATTCAGTACTTC.

The chain is built from TRBV5-1 and TRBJ2-7; TRBD2 matches 7 bases. The J segment lost 7 bases and the V segment lost 4 bases, leaving 8 bases of the junction unmatched. Germline CDR1 SGHRS, CDR2 YFSETQ. The CDR3 loop spans 13 amino acids. This CDR3 reads CASSSRGVREQYF. The CDR3 DNA reads as TGCGCCAGCAGCAGCCGGGGGGTAAGGGAGCAGTACTTC.

This clonotype turned up a few times. As DNA, the CDR3 is TGTGCCAGCAGCCCCCCGGGACAGGCAACCTATGGCTACACCTTC. Its protein is CASSPPGQATYGYTF. The chain links TRBV7-2 to TRBJ1-2; 8 nucleotides align to TRBD1. Germline V lookup: CDR1 SGHTA, CDR2 FQGNSA. CDR3 length equals 15 residues. V shed 5 bases, J shed 4 bases, and the junction held 9 bases outside the gene matches.

This clonotype qualifies as medium-sized (0.01 to 0.1%). The J gene is TRBJ1-5, the V gene TRBV7-8; D uncertain. Trimming removed 5 bases from V and 0 bases from J, with 5 bases in between. Germline assignment: CDR1 SGHVS and CDR2 FQNEAQ. CDR3 length equals 13 residues. DNA for the CDR3: TGTGCCAGCAGCGTCGTTAGCAATCAGCCCCAGCATTTT. It specifies CASSVVSNQPQHF.

The rearrangement uses TRBV2 and TRBJ2-7, with TRBD2 as a possible D gene (5 bases). Germline loops: CDR1 SNHLY, CDR2 FYNNEI. CDR3 size: 11 residues. CDR3 in DNA: TGTGCAGCCGGGATGGCCTACGAGCAGTACTTC. This sequence encodes CAAGMAYEQYF.

The rearrangement joins TRBV6-2 or TRBV6-3 to TRBJ2-2, with D maybe TRBD1 (6 bases). This CDR3 has 17 amino acids. Germline V lookup: CDR1 MNHEY, CDR2 SVGEGT. V lost 5 bases and J lost 7, with 23 bases in between. The CDR3 sequence is CASSEALQGLGVGELFF. The CDR3 bases are TGTGCCAGCAGTGAAGCACTTCAGGGGCTAGGAGTCGGGGAGCTGTTTTTT.

This clonotype was found once. The V call is TRBV7-2, the J call TRBJ1-1; 7 bases are a match to TRBD1. The germline gives CDR1 SGHTA, CDR2 FQGNSA. The trim removed 5 bases at V and 0 bases at J, leaving 3 bases unmatched. CDR3 length: 14 amino acids. This CDR3 is CASSRQGMNTEAFF. CDR3 bases: TGTGCCAGCAGCAGACAGGGAATGAACACTGAAGCTTTCTTT. The whole variable domain, remainder taken from reference TRBV7-2 and TRBJ1-1, is GAGVSQSPSNKVTEKGKDVELRCDPISGHTALYWYRQSLGQGLEFLIYFQGNSAPDKSGLPSDRFSAERTGGSVSTLTIQRTQQEDSAVYLCASSRQGMNTEAFFGQGTRLTVV.

By frequency in the sample, this clonotype is medium-sized (0.01 to 0.1%). V gene TRBV6-5 combines with J gene TRBJ1-1; D is undetermined. V lost 2 bases, J lost 0 bases, and 16 bases lay in between. The germline CDR1 and CDR2 sequences are MNHEY and SVGAGI. This CDR3 has 17 amino acids. This chain's CDR3 is CASSYIRSSTMNTEAFF. As DNA, the CDR3 is TGTGCCAGCAGTTACATTCGTTCTTCGACCATGAACACTGAAGCTTTCTTT.

Notes on this clonotype: Possible read error: a much larger clone is one base away. The chain carries TRBV5-4 and TRBJ2-3; D is unclear. CDR1 is SGHNT, CDR2 YYREEE, per germline (reference sequence). The CDR3 runs to 13 residues. V lost 6 bases and J 0 bases, leaving 8 bases between the germline ends. The CDR3 loop is CASILTSTDTQYF. CDR3 DNA sequence: TGTGCCAGCATCCTCACCAGCACAGATACGCAGTATTTT.

This clonotype was observed a handful of times. The rearrangement joins TRBV6-5 to TRBJ2-1; D gene ambiguous. Germline CDR1 reads MNHEY; CDR2 reads SVGAGI. Deletions cut 1 base from V and 8 bases from J, with 3 bases between. This CDR3 has 11 amino acids. The CDR3 nucleotides read TGTGCCAGCAGTTACTTCGATGAGCAGTTCTTC. This encodes CASSYFDEQFF.

This clonotype was observed a handful of times. The chain couples TRBV6-5 to TRBJ2-5, with D tentatively TRBD1 (6 bases). CDR1 and CDR2 from the germline V gene are MNHEY and SVGAGI. CDR3 length equals 15 residues. Trimming shortened V by 0 bases and J by 4 bases, and 12 bases separated the two germline ends. The CDR3 loop reads CASSYSATRGETQYF. In DNA form, the CDR3 reads TGTGCCAGCAGTTACTCGGCCACCAGGGGAGAGACCCAGTACTTC.